One sample yielded the 2 T cell receptor beta chains listed below, sequenced in a study of early T cells in non-severe SARS-CoV-2 infection. One entry per CDR3 protein results from TCRdb running MiXCR on the 5' RACE reads. The sample includes over 75,000 distinct CDR3 sequences, about 13% of them seen just once. Sequences were obtained from whole blood. Receptors were obtained from an adult who was a healthcare worker with PCR-confirmed SARS-CoV-2 infection or an uninfected control (not recorded which).

The V gene is TRBV29-1, the J gene TRBJ2-3; no clear D gene. V was cut by 6 bases and J by 3 bases, with 13 bases left in between. CDR3 length: 13 amino acids. From germline, CDR1 is SQVTM and CDR2 ANQGSEA. The CDR3 spells CSVPWGRTDTQYF. As DNA, the CDR3 is TGCAGCGTCCCCTGGGGTAGGACAGATACGCAGTATTTT.

The chain uses TRBV4-1 and TRBJ1-5, with TRBD1 matching over 12 bases. The germline V gene has CDR1 MGHRA and CDR2 YSYEKL. V shed 4 bases, J shed 7 bases, and the junction held 5 bases outside the gene matches. This CDR3 has 15 amino acids. Written as DNA, the CDR3 is TGCGCCAGCAGCCCAGGGACAGGGGGCCACCAGCCCCAGCATTTT. It translates to CASSPGTGGHQPQHF.